This is a list of T cell receptor beta chains from one sample in a study of human T cells and chemical hapten exposure. Using its own MiXCR run on the 5' RACE reads, TCRdb lists one record per CDR3 protein. The repertoire consists of 110,000 or so distinct CDR3 sequences, with more than 15% occurring once and the leading ten covering around 2.8%. The origin of the receptors is a human donor in good health. Each CDR3 is given with its conserved first and last residue. A D gene is named only where the DNA matches it firmly. Clone size is given for some rows only: seen once, a few or many times, or a class if the clone is expanded.

NA	TRBV20-1	NA	TRBJ2-7	CSARDTLGKFSYEQYF	TGCAGTGCTAGAGATACGTTGGGGAAATTTTCCTACGAGCAGTACTTC
NA	TRBV12-3/TRBV12-4	NA	TRBJ2-7	CASSLGFRYEQYF	TGTGCCAGCAGTTTAGGGTTCAGGTACGAGCAGTACTTC
few	TRBV28	TRBD1	TRBJ2-3	CATSPRDRGNTQYF	TGTGCCACCTCCCCCCGGGACAGGGGTAATACGCAGTATTTT
NA	TRBV2	NA	TRBJ1-1	CASSEGRNTEAFF	TGTGCCAGCAGCGAAGGGAGGAACACTGAAGCTTTCTTT
few	TRBV20-1	NA	TRBJ2-1	CSARPRDEQFF	TGCAGTGCTAGACCCCGGGATGAGCAGTTCTTC
NA	TRBV12-3/TRBV12-4	NA	TRBJ2-5	CASSEIRKSGTQYF	TGTGCCAGCAGTGAGATCAGGAAGAGCGGGACCCAGTACTTC
once	TRBV28	NA	TRBJ2-5	CASSFPGLGGGETQYF	TGTGCCAGCAGTTTCCCAGGATTGGGGGGAGGAGAGACCCAGTACTTC
NA	TRBV24-1	NA	TRBJ1-2	CATSDENYGYTF	TGTGCCACCAGTGACGAGAACTATGGCTACACCTTC
NA	TRBV28	NA	TRBJ1-1	CASNRGVNTEAFF	TGTGCCAGCAATCGGGGAGTGAACACTGAAGCTTTCTTT
NA	TRBV29-1	NA	TRBJ2-3	CSVGTGLGDTQYF	TGCAGCGTTGGAACTGGTCTGGGGGATACGCAGTATTTT
few	TRBV15	NA	TRBJ1-3	CATSRDEIRDARNTIYF	TGTGCCACCAGCAGAGACGAAATCCGGGACGCCAGGAACACCATATATTTT
few	TRBV18	NA	TRBJ1-1	CASSPPKGPSNTEAFF	TGTGCCAGCTCACCACCGAAAGGTCCCTCGAACACTGAAGCTTTCTTT
few	TRBV30	TRBD1	TRBJ1-1	CAASGGSNTEAFF	TGTGCCGCCTCAGGGGGCTCTAACACTGAAGCTTTCTTT
NA	TRBV28	TRBD1	TRBJ2-1	CASSGQGFSYNEQFF	TGTGCCAGCAGCGGACAGGGGTTTAGCTACAATGAGCAGTTCTTC
many	TRBV20-1	TRBD2	TRBJ2-5	CSAGRTSGSLGETQYF	TGCAGTGCTGGACGGACTAGCGGGAGTTTGGGTGAGACCCAGTACTTC
NA	TRBV10-2	TRBD1	TRBJ2-7	CASSVGQRSYEQYF	TGCGCCAGCAGTGTGGGACAGCGAAGTTACGAGCAGTACTTC
few	TRBV20-1	TRBD1	TRBJ1-1	CSARGPGQVYTEAFF	TGCAGTGCTAGAGGGCCGGGACAGGTGTACACTGAAGCTTTCTTT
many	TRBV6-5	NA	TRBJ2-3	CASSALLSDTQYF	TGTGCCAGCAGTGCCCTACTTTCAGATACGCAGTATTTT
few	TRBV28	NA	TRBJ2-7	CASSPTDGHSYEQYF	TGTGCCAGCAGTCCAACGGACGGCCACTCCTACGAGCAGTACTTC
NA	TRBV5-6	NA	TRBJ2-2	CASSFTGSGELFF	TGTGCCAGCAGCTTTACGGGCTCCGGGGAGCTGTTTTTT
NA	TRBV5-1	TRBD2	TRBJ2-7	CASSLPKTGSSGRVVGDEQYF	TGCGCCAGCAGCTTGCCCAAAACAGGATCTAGCGGGAGGGTCGTCGGGGACGAGCAGTACTTC
few	TRBV9	NA	TRBJ2-1	CASSVEPGSYNEQFF	TGTGCCAGCAGCGTAGAACCGGGCTCCTACAATGAGCAGTTCTTC
NA	TRBV5-1	TRBD2	TRBJ2-3	CASSLARLAGEEDTQYF	TGCGCCAGCAGCTTGGCTAGACTAGCGGGGGAAGAGGATACGCAGTATTTT
NA	TRBV20-1	TRBD2	TRBJ2-1	CSASALAGRNEQFF	TGCAGTGCTAGTGCACTAGCGGGAAGAAATGAGCAGTTCTTC
NA	TRBV4-1	NA	TRBJ1-1	CASSQDMRGNTEAFF	TGCGCCAGCAGCCAAGATATGAGGGGGAACACTGAAGCTTTCTTT
few	TRBV5-1	NA	TRBJ1-1	CASSLVEGTNTEAFF	TGCGCCAGCAGCTTGGTTGAGGGGACTAACACTGAAGCTTTCTTT
few	TRBV6-5	NA	TRBJ1-1	CATWNTEAFF	TGTGCGACGTGGAACACTGAAGCTTTCTTT
NA	TRBV28	NA	TRBJ2-5	CASSPLRWETQYF	TGTGCCAGCAGCCCGCTTCGCTGGGAGACCCAGTACTTC
few	TRBV4-1	TRBD2	TRBJ2-7	CASSQDGLAGDYEQYF	TGCGCCAGCAGCCAAGATGGGCTAGCGGGAGACTACGAGCAGTACTTC
NA	TRBV5-4	NA	TRBJ1-1	CASSARLNTEAFF	TGTGCCAGCAGCGCAAGATTGAACACTGAAGCTTTCTTT
few	TRBV2	NA	TRBJ2-2	CATSRVGELFF	TGTGCCACCTCGAGGGTTGGGGAGCTGTTTTTT
NA	TRBV12-5	NA	TRBJ2-1	CASGRDSYNEQFF	TGTGCTAGTGGTAGGGACTCCTACAATGAGCAGTTCTTC
few	TRBV10-3	TRBD1	TRBJ2-7	CAISVPGGNEQYF	TGTGCCATCAGTGTCCCAGGGGGTAACGAGCAGTACTTC
NA	TRBV6-4	TRBD2	TRBJ2-1	CASSEAGTSGGPRQFF	TGTGCCAGCAGTGAAGCTGGGACTAGCGGAGGCCCCAGGCAGTTCTTC
NA	TRBV2	TRBD1	TRBJ1-3	CASSGTGFSGNTIYF	TGTGCCAGCAGTGGGACAGGGTTCTCTGGAAACACCATATATTTT
NA	TRBV27	NA	TRBJ2-6	CASSPRLSGANVLTF	TGTGCCAGCAGTCCTCGCCTCTCTGGGGCCAACGTCCTGACTTTC
NA	TRBV10-3	TRBD2	TRBJ2-1	CATGVPGLAGVMEQFF	TGTGCCACGGGGGTGCCGGGACTAGCGGGAGTTATGGAGCAGTTCTTC
NA	TRBV6-5	NA	TRBJ1-1	CASSYSTLDEAFF	TGTGCCAGCAGTTACAGCACATTGGATGAAGCTTTCTTT
NA	TRBV7-8	TRBD2	TRBJ2-5	CASSPLAGSGETQYF	TGTGCCAGCAGCCCACTAGCGGGATCCGGGGAGACCCAGTACTTC
NA	TRBV28	NA	TRBJ2-1	CASSLSEGVAQGPVVEQFF	TGTGCCAGCAGTTTATCGGAGGGGGTCGCGCAGGGTCCTGTCGTTGAGCAGTTCTTC
NA	TRBV28	TRBD2	TRBJ2-3	CASSFLPGTSGTGVDTQYF	TGTGCCAGCAGTTTTCTGCCCGGGACTAGCGGGACTGGGGTAGATACGCAGTATTTT
few	TRBV10-3	TRBD1	TRBJ2-3	CAIRTNPQRGTELTDTQYF	TGTGCCATCAGGACCAATCCCCAGAGAGGGACAGAGCTCACAGATACGCAGTATTTT
few	TRBV29-1	TRBD1	TRBJ1-2	CSAEGQINYGYTF	TGCAGCGCAGAGGGACAGATCAACTATGGCTACACCTTC
many	TRBV20-1	NA	TRBJ2-7	CSASGISYEQYF	TGCAGTGCTAGCGGTATTTCCTACGAGCAGTACTTC
NA	TRBV28	NA	TRBJ2-7	CASSRPPPRDRAGEQYF	TGTGCCAGCAGCCGTCCGCCCCCCCGGGATCGGGCGGGGGAGCAGTACTTC
NA	TRBV21-1	NA	TRBJ2-3	CASSRRRAAYTDTQYF	TGTGCCAGCAGCAGGAGGAGGGCCGCTTACACAGATACGCAGTATTTT
NA	TRBV2	TRBD1	TRBJ2-7	CARGTASYEQYF	TGTGCCAGGGGGACAGCCTCCTACGAGCAGTACTTC
few	TRBV20-1	TRBD2	TRBJ2-3	CSARDRLRGSGTTDTQYF	TGCAGTGCTAGAGACCGCCTTCGGGGTAGCGGGACCACAGATACGCAGTATTTT
NA	TRBV5-1	NA	TRBJ2-1	CASSLEGNYNEQFF	TGCGCCAGCAGCTTGGAGGGCAACTACAATGAGCAGTTCTTC
NA	TRBV9	TRBD2	TRBJ2-1	CASSVAGGSYNEQFF	TGTGCCAGCAGCGTAGCGGGGGGGTCCTACAATGAGCAGTTCTTC
few	TRBV29-1	TRBD2	TRBJ2-3	CSVVLAGDTQYF	TGCAGCGTTGTTCTAGCGGGGGATACGCAGTATTTT
few	TRBV19	NA	TRBJ2-3	CASSIRGRRGTDTQYF	TGTGCCAGTAGTATTCGGGGACGGCGGGGCACAGATACGCAGTATTTT
few	TRBV5-1	NA	TRBJ2-1	CASSLSVPEDNEQFF	TGCGCCAGCAGCTTATCTGTACCGGAAGACAATGAGCAGTTCTTC
NA	TRBV5-6	NA	TRBJ2-2	CASTSSYQPRELFF	TGTGCCAGCACTTCGAGTTACCAGCCCCGGGAGCTGTTTTTT
few	TRBV13	NA	TRBJ2-7	CASSLLGVAATTYEQYF	TGTGCCAGCAGCTTACTTGGGGTGGCAGCGACTACCTACGAGCAGTACTTC
few	TRBV20-1	NA	TRBJ2-1	CSASAGGGEQFF	TGCAGTGCTAGCGCAGGAGGGGGTGAGCAGTTCTTC
NA	TRBV29-1	NA	TRBJ2-3	CSLRAPANTQYF	TGCAGCCTCCGGGCCCCAGCAAATACGCAGTATTTT
few	TRBV7-9	TRBD1	TRBJ2-5	CASSLGTVQETQYF	TGTGCCAGCAGCCTTGGGACAGTTCAAGAGACCCAGTACTTC
NA	TRBV29-1	NA	TRBJ2-7	CSVGGSYEQYF	TGCAGCGTTGGAGGGTCCTACGAGCAGTACTTC
NA	TRBV11-3	NA	TRBJ1-5	CASSLNSRRPLNQPQHF	TGTGCCAGCAGCTTAAACTCCAGGCGACCTCTTAATCAGCCCCAGCATTTT